This T cell receptor (beta chain) was sequenced during a study of hypomethylating agent response in myelodysplastic syndrome. Study-level points and caveats: After treatment, novel clonotypes emerged more in responders, contracted ones more in non-responders.

The repertoire was sequenced with immunoSEQ multiplex PCR; TCRdb's copy has only in-frame clones and lacks some. This table has 5,500 to 8,500 clones, approximately 86% appearing once. Concerning this clone itself: Its antigen is still unknown.

The CDR3 length is 17 residues. The junction had 9 bases not matched to a gene; V was cut back by 0 bases and J by 4 bases. Per germline, CDR1 SGHTS and CDR2 YDEGEE. The TCR sequence derives from a human donor with myelodysplastic syndrome. The source was bone marrow, collected before or after starting hypomethylating agent treatment for myelodysplastic syndrome (not recorded which). The rearrangement links TRBV5-8 to TRBJ1-5; the match to TRBD1 covers 8 bases. The CDR3 nucleotides read TGTGCCAGCAGCTTGGCCAGTTGGGGGGACAGGAATCAGCCCCAGCATTTT. Translation gives CASSLASWGDRNQPQHF. Combining the CDR3 with reference TRBV5-8 and TRBJ1-5 gives the whole variable domain EAGVTQSPTHLIKTRGQQATLRCSPISGHTSVYWYQQALGLGLQFLLWYDEGEERNRGNFPPRFSGRQFPNYSSELNVNALELEDSALYLCASSLASWGDRNQPQHFGDGTRLSIL.